This TCR beta chain was found in a study of regulatory T cells in long-lasting Graves disease. Overall study: Antithyroid drug use was under 3 months in newly diagnosed Graves' patients.

This clonotype was seen many times. Time point noted: newly diagnosed GD, antithyroid drugs for less than 3 months. Making the TCR library involved RNA that had been extracted from PBMCs. Researchers made TCR beta libraries by using iRepertoire HTBI primers and running Arm-PCR on CDR3 regions. TCRdb redid the calling of the multiplex PCR reads with MiXCR, one entry per CDR3 protein. Here the sample spans around 480,000 distinct CDR3 sequences, about 16% being singletons. The V and J ends lost 0 bases and 1 base respectively, with 10 bases between them. The CDR3 has 15 amino acids. Germline-derived CDR1 and CDR2 are SGHRS and YFSETQ. The same data also contributed to another study, on T cells in Graves' hyperthyroidism and ophthalmopathy.

Sample: peripheral blood mononuclear cells (PBMCs), taken at new diagnosis, from a patient treated with antithyroid drugs. The chain couples TRBV5-1 to TRBJ1-1, with D maybe TRBD1 (6 bases). This clonotype was obtained from a middle-aged woman with Graves disease. The CDR3 nucleotides read TGCGCCAGCAGCTTGGGGCCGGACAGGAACACTGAAGCTTTCTTT. This encodes CASSLGPDRNTEAFF.